This T cell receptor (beta chain) was observed in a study of blood T cells in healthy people across ages. General observations from the study: PBMC samples, being unsorted, prevented any conclusive comparison of naive and antigen-experienced cells.

With regard to this clonotype: Its specificity is unknown.

The authors ran a second PCR of roughly 6 to 12 cycles using a sample-barcoded 5' primer and a J-beta primer mix. Via MiXCR, TCRdb re-called the 5' RACE reads, giving one row per CDR3 protein. The sample gives 650,000 to 1,000,000 distinct CDR3 sequences, 35% to 40% of which show up once; over 10% is in the top ten. The CDR3 is 9 residues long. Germline V gives CDR1 DFQATT, CDR2 SNEGSKA (reference sequence). Sequences were obtained from blood. V gene TRBV20-1 combines with J gene TRBJ2-5, with a tentative D call TRBD1 (5 bases). The end of the DNA fits TRBJ2-7 better, so the J call may be wrong. The TCR comes from a man between 18 and 35 years old in good health. CDR3 loop: CSAGHEQYF. Written as DNA, the CDR3 is TGCAGTGCGGGGCACGAGCAGTACTTC.